The clone carrying this T cell receptor (beta chain) is a singleton in its sample. Its ends do not fully match the called genes, so a read error is possible. The sample comes from a study of neurological immune-mediated disorders. This CDR3 has 14 amino acids. Germline assignment: CDR1 SGHRS and CDR2 YFSETQ. Via MiXCR, TCRdb re-called the 5' RACE reads, giving one row per CDR3 protein. The repertoire holds about 36,000 distinct CDR3 sequences, with 10% as singletons. The source is a woman aged 25 to 39 with HTLV-1-associated myelopathy (HAM/TSP). V gene TRBV5-1 combines with J gene TRBJ1-2; D is possibly TRBD1 (6 bases). Material: PBMCs. For the CDR3, the DNA is TGCACCAGCAGCACATACAGGGATAACTATGGCTACACCTTC. This translates into CTSSTYRDNYGYTF.